These 15 T cell receptor beta chains originate from one sample sequenced in a study of long-term antiretroviral therapy in people with HIV. The assay used was immunoSEQ (version v3.0), run at survey level. Assay: immunoSEQ multiplex PCR; the TCRdb copy retains only in-frame clones and omits some. The sample shows about 31,000 clones, approximately 85% of them seen only once. The material sequenced was unsorted PBMCs, taken 0.8 years before starting antiretroviral therapy. Receptors originate from a man younger than 30 with HIV.

The chain carries TRBV10-3 and TRBJ2-3; 7 bases agree with TRBD1. Germline values: CDR1 ENHRY, CDR2 SYGVKD. This CDR3 has 12 residues. The CDR3 DNA reads as TGTGCGTCTCGAGGGGGCTCAGATACGCAGTATTTT. It yields the protein CASRGGSDTQYF.

This rearrangement joins TRBV19 to TRBJ2-3; the D gene is possibly TRBD2 (5 bases). Germline CDR1 is LNHDA and CDR2 is SQIVND (reference sequence). The CDR3 contains 16 residues. Trimming stripped 4 bases from V and 0 bases from J, with 14 bases between. CDR3 coding DNA: TGTGCCAGTAGTAGCCTTCGGGGTGCTAGCACAGATACGCAGTATTTT. Its protein product is CASSSLRGASTDTQYF.

The chain is built from TRBV5-1 and TRBJ2-3; no clear D gene. CDR3 length: 14 amino acids. Germline V CDR1 and CDR2: SGHRS, YFSETQ. V lost 0 bases to trimming and J lost 3 bases, with 8 bases between them. CDR3 sequence: CASSLEAGTDTQYF. CDR3 DNA: TGCGCCAGCAGCTTGGAAGCCGGAACAGATACGCAGTATTTT.

This rearrangement joins TRBV19 to TRBJ2-2, with D unresolved. Germline loops: CDR1 LNHDA, CDR2 SQIVND (reference sequence). This CDR3 has 17 amino acids. Trimming removed 3 bases at V and 0 bases at J, with 14 bases between. The CDR3 loop is CASSMSLAVTNTGELFF. The CDR3 coding sequence is TGTGCCAGTAGTATGAGTTTGGCGGTTACGAACACCGGGGAGCTGTTTTTT.

The CDR3 DNA reads TGCGCCAGCAGCACCGGAGGGGATGGCTACACCTTC. It is translated as CASSTGGDGYTF. This rearrangement joins TRBV5-1 to TRBJ1-2; a possible D gene is TRBD1 (5 bases). This CDR3 has 12 residues. V shed 4 bases and J shed 6 bases, with 10 bases lying between them. Germline V lookup: CDR1 SGHRS, CDR2 YFSETQ.

The chain recombines TRBV10-3 with TRBJ1-2; D call uncertain. V gave up 7 bases and J gave up 6 bases, with 15 bases separating them. The germline V gene has CDR1 ENHRY and CDR2 SYGVKD. This CDR3 spans 13 amino acids. The CDR3 here is CAITDRRENGYTF. CDR3 in DNA: TGTGCCATCACCGATAGACGGGAGAATGGCTACACCTTC.

The chain uses TRBV11-2 and TRBJ2-7; D possibly corresponds to TRBD2 (7 bases). The CDR3 extends over 16 amino acids. V was pared by 5 bases and J by 6 bases, with 23 bases between. Germline values: CDR1 SGHAT, CDR2 FQNNGV. The CDR3 coding sequence is TGTGCCAGCAGCCAACGGGGGCGGGAGACCAGAGGCGAGCAGTACTTC. Its translation: CASSQRGRETRGEQYF.

This chain joins TRBV9 and TRBJ1-1; TRBD1 might be the D (5 bases). This CDR3 contains 16 residues. V was clipped by 0 bases and J by 1 base, with 13 bases between them. From germline, CDR1 is SGDLS and CDR2 YYNGEE. The CDR3 sequence: CASSVGQGAKNTEAFF. CDR3 in DNA: TGTGCCAGCAGCGTAGGCCAGGGAGCCAAGAACACTGAAGCTTTCTTT.

The chain has TRBV10-2 and TRBJ1-2, with D maybe TRBD1 (6 bases). CDR3 length: 13 amino acids. V was pared by 2 bases and J by 2 bases, with 6 bases between. The germline gives CDR1 WSHSY, CDR2 SAAADI. The CDR3 nucleotides are TGCGCCAGCAGTGAGACAGGGAACTATGGCTACACCTTC. It codes for CASSETGNYGYTF.

The chain couples TRBV30 to TRBJ2-1, with 9 bases lining up with TRBD2. The CDR3 length is 14 residues. Trimming took 0 bases from V and 8 from J; bases not matched to a gene: 5. CDR1 GTSNPN and CDR2 SVGIG come from the germline V gene (reference sequence). CDR3 bases: TGTGCCTGGAGTGTACAGGCGGGGGGGCATGAGCAGTTCTTC. Protein sequence: CAWSVQAGGHEQFF.

The chain carries TRBV4-2 and TRBJ2-7; perhaps TRBD2 as D (5 bases). Per germline, CDR1 LGHNA and CDR2 YNFKEQ. The V end lost 1 base, the J end lost 2 bases, and 15 bases lay between the germline ends. This CDR3 is built from 16 residues. CDR3 DNA: TGTGCCAGCAGCCAAGGGACTGTTAAGGACGCCTACGAGCAGTACTTC. Encoded protein: CASSQGTVKDAYEQYF.

This chain links TRBV6-1 with TRBJ1-1, with 10 nucleotides matching TRBD1. Germline loops: CDR1 MNHNS, CDR2 SASEGT. J gave up 7 bases and V 4 bases, and 6 bases lay outside the gene matches. This CDR3 region has 14 residues. For the CDR3, the DNA is TGTGCCAGCAGTGCCCGACAGGGGGCAAATGAAGCTTTCTTT. It translates to CASSARQGANEAFF.

This chain links TRBV9 with TRBJ2-1; D remains ambiguous. Germline V gene lookup returns CDR1 SGDLS and CDR2 YYNGEE. Trimming removed 0 bases at V and 6 bases at J, with 7 bases between. This CDR3 is built from 13 residues. CDR3 in DNA: TGTGCCAGCAGCGTAGGGGCCAGCAATGAGCAGTTCTTC. Protein product: CASSVGASNEQFF. The full variable domain, rest sourced from reference TRBV9 and TRBJ2-1, is DSGVTQTPKHLITATGQRVTLRCSPRSGDLSVYWYQQSLDQGLQFLIQYYNGEERAKGNILERFSAQQFPDLHSELNLSSLELGDSALYFCASSVGASNEQFFGPGTRLTVL.

The table lists this clone with a few counts. The rearrangement links TRBV7-9 to TRBJ2-7; tentative D call: TRBD2 (7 bases). The V and J ends lost 4 bases and 4 bases respectively, with 17 bases between them. Germline CDR1 and CDR2: SEHNR and FQNEAQ (reference sequence). CDR3 size: 15 residues. The CDR3 DNA reads TGTGCCAGCAGCTGGGAGGGGGGGCTACCTTACGAGCAGTACTTC. Residues: CASSWEGGLPYEQYF. The full variable domain, in which reference TRBV7-9 and TRBJ2-7 provide the parts outside the CDR3, is DTGVSQNPRHKITKRGQNVTFRCDPISEHNRLYWYRQTLGQGPEFLTYFQNEAQLEKSRLLSDRFSAERPKGSFSTLEIQRTEQGDSAMYLCASSWEGGLPYEQYFGPGTRLTVT.

The chain carries TRBV6-6 and TRBJ1-1; no clear D. Germline V gene sequence: CDR1 MNHNY, CDR2 SVGAGI (reference sequence). Trimming removed 7 bases at V and 8 bases at J, with 14 bases between. The CDR3 covers 12 residues. The CDR3 nucleotides are TGTGCCAGCACCTACGAGGGATACGAAGCTTTCTTT. Translation gives CASTYEGYEAFF.